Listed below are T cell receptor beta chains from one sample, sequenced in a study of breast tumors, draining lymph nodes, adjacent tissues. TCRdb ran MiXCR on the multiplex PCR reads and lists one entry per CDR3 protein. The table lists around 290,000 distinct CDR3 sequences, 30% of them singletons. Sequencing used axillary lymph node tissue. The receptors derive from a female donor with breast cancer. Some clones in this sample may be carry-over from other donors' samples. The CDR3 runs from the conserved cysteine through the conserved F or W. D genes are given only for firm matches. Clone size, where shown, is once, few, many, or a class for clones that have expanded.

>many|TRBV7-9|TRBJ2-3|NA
CASSLLSDTQYF
TGTGCCAGCAGCTTGCTTTCAGATACGCAGTATTTT
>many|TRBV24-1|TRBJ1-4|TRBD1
CATSDPDRQSTNEKLFF
TGTGCCACCAGTGATCCGGACAGGCAATCAACTAATGAAAAACTGTTTTTT
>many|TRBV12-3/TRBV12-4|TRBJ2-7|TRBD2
CASSPSSGSGEQYF
TGTGCCAGCAGCCCTTCTAGCGGGAGTGGTGAGCAGTACTTC
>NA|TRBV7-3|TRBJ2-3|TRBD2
CASSSGTSGKKGDTQYF
TGTGCCAGCAGCAGCGGGACTAGCGGGAAAAAAGGAGATACGCAGTATTTT
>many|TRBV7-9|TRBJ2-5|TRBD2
CASSLVGLAGRETQYF
TGTGCCAGCAGCTTAGTAGGACTAGCGGGACGAGAGACCCAGTACTTC
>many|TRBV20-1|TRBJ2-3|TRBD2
CSARDRLGLATDTQYF
TGCAGTGCTAGAGACAGACTCGGACTAGCTACAGATACGCAGTATTTT
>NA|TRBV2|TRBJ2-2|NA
CASSELGTLGSNGLFF
TGTGCCAGCAGTGAATTGGGTACTCTCGGGAGTAACGGGCTGTTTTTT
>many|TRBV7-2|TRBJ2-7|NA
CASSLNLATEQYF
TGTGCCAGCAGCCTGAACCTAGCGACCGAGCAGTACTTC
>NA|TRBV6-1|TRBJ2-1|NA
CASSQGAVVEQFF
TGTGCCAGCAGTCAAGGGGCGGTGGTTGAGCAGTTCTTC
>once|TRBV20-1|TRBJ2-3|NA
CSARDGSRDTQCF
TGCAGTGCTAGAGACGGGAGCAGAGATACGCAGTGTTTT
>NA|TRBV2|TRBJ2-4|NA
CASSLARAAKNIQYF
TGTGCCAGCAGTCTGGCCAGGGCAGCCAAAAACATTCAGTACTTC
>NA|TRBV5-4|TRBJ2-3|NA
CASSFGGTADTQYF
TGTGCCAGCAGCTTTGGCGGGACCGCAGATACGCAGTATTTT
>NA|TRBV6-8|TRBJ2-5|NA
CASSYSSSRRGTEETQYF
TGTGCCAGCAGTTACTCGTCTTCTAGGAGGGGTACGGAAGAGACCCAGTACTTC
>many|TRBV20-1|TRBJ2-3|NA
CSARRVEGTDTQYF
TGCAGTGCCAGGAGGGTCGAGGGCACAGATACGCAGTATTTT
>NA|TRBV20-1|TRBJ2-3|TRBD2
CSARGLAGNAYNEQYF
TGCAGTGCTAGGGGACTAGCGGGAAACGCCTACAATGAGCAGTATTTT
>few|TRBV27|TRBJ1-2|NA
CASSFNGHYGYTF
TGTGCCAGCAGTTTTAACGGACACTATGGCTACACCTTC
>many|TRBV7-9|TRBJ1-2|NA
CASRKGTNYGYTF
TGTGCCAGCAGGAAGGGAACTAACTATGGCTACACCTTC
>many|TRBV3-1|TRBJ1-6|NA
CASSRTALRSPLHF
TGTGCCAGCAGCCGGACGGCTCTACGCTCACCCCTCCACTTT
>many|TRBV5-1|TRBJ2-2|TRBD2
CASSLGLAGVELFF
TGCGCCAGCAGCCTCGGACTAGCGGGAGTGGAGCTGTTTTTT
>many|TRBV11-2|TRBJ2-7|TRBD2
CASSRTSGRGYEQYF
TGTGCCAGCAGCCGGACTAGCGGGAGAGGTTACGAGCAGTACTTC
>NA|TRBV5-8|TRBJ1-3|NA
CASGLFGGAGNTIYF
TGTGCCAGCGGCTTGTTTGGAGGGGCTGGAAACACCATATATTTT
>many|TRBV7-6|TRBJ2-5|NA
CASSPSIVRGQETQYF
TGTGCCAGCAGCCCCTCTATAGTTCGAGGACAAGAGACCCAGTACTTC
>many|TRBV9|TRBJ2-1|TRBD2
CASSVDSGLAGAGEQFF
TGTGCCAGCAGCGTAGATTCGGGACTAGCGGGAGCGGGTGAGCAGTTCTTC
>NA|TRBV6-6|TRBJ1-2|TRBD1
CASSPTGGYGYTF
TGTGCCAGCAGTCCGACAGGGGGCTATGGCTACACCTTC
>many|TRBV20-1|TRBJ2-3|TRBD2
CSADPGLAGGRPGADTQYF
TGCAGTGCTGATCCGGGACTAGCGGGAGGGAGGCCCGGGGCAGATACGCAGTATTTT
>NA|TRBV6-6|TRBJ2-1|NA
CASSPDGESYNEQFF
TGTGCCAGCAGTCCGGACGGAGAGTCCTACAATGAGCAGTTCTTC
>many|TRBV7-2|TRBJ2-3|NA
CASSWRLATSTDTQYF
TGTGCCAGCAGCTGGAGATTAGCGACCAGCACAGATACGCAGTATTTT
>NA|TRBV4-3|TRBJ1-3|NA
CASSQVPGSGDTIYF
TGCGCCAGCAGCCAAGTCCCGGGGTCTGGAGACACCATATATTTT
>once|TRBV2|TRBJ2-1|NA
CASSYLDEQFF
TGTGCCAGCAGTTATCTGGATGAGCAGTTCTTC
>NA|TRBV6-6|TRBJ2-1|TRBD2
CASSHATPSGTIGEQFF
TGTGCCAGCAGTCACGCCACTCCTTCCGGGACTATAGGTGAGCAGTTCTTC
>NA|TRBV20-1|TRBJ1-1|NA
CSARDRVGAFF
TGCAGTGCTAGAGACAGGGTGGGTGCTTTCTTT
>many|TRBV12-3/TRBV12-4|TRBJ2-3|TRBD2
CASSIGLAASTDTQYF
TGTGCCAGCAGTATAGGACTAGCGGCTAGCACAGATACGCAGTATTTT
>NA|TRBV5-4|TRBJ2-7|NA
CASSARTRLVSSYEQYF
TGTGCCAGCAGCGCTAGAACAAGACTAGTAAGCTCCTACGAGCAGTACTTC
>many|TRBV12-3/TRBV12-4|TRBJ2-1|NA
CASSRINNEQFF
TGTGCCAGCAGCAGAATCAACAATGAGCAGTTCTTC
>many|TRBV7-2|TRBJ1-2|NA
CASSYPGYGYTF
TGTGCCAGCAGCTATCCGGGGTATGGCTACACCTTC
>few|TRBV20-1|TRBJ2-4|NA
CSALPDKNIPYF
TGCAGTGCCCTACCGGACAAAAACATTCCGTACTTC
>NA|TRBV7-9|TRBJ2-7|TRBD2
CASSLPSGRVDEQYF
TGTGCCAGCAGCTTACCTAGCGGGAGGGTGGACGAGCAGTACTTC
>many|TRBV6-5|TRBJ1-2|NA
CASSRSTVRYGYTF
TGTGCCAGCAGTCGCTCGACAGTACGCTATGGCTACACCTTC
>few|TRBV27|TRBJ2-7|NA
CASSPTSLSYEQYF
TGTGCCAGCAGTCCCACCTCACTATCCTACGAGCAGTACTTC
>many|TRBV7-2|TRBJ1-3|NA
CASSLGGSRRGNTIYF
TGTGCCAGCAGCTTAGGGGGCTCCCGAAGGGGGAACACCATATATTTT
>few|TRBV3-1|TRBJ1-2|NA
CASSPKGRGQHYGYTF
TGTGCCAGCAGCCCCAAGGGCAGGGGTCAACATTATGGCTACACCTTC
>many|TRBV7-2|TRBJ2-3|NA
CASSSRLVTDTQYF
TGTGCCAGCAGCTCAAGACTAGTAACAGATACGCAGTATTTT
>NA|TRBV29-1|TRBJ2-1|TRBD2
CSVAGTSRTHNEQFF
TGCAGCGTTGCGGGGACTAGCAGGACTCACAATGAGCAATTCTTC
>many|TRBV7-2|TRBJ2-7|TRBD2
CASRVTSGSYSEQYF
TGTGCCAGCAGGGTTACTAGCGGGAGCTATAGCGAGCAGTACTTC
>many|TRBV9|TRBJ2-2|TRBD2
CASWGRDPDRTGELFF
TGTGCCAGCTGGGGGAGGGACCCGGACCGAACCGGGGAGCTGTTTTTT
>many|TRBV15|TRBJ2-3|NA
CATSREGGTNTDTQYF
TGTGCCACCAGCAGAGAAGGCGGGACGAACACAGATACGCAGTATTTT
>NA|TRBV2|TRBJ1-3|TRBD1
CASSEYLTGGNTIYF
TGTGCCAGCAGTGAATACTTGACAGGGGGAAACACCATATATTTT
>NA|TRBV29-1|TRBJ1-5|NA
CSAGDGQGVGPQRF
TGCAGCGCTGGGGACGGGCAGGGCGTAGGGCCCCAGCGTTTT
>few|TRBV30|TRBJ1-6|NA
CAWSDPTRVRGRFSPLHF
TGTGCCTGGAGTGATCCAACCCGAGTTAGGGGCAGGTTTTCACCCCTCCACTTT
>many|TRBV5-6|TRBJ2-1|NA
CASSLVDSEQFF
TGTGCCAGCAGCTTGGTAGACTCTGAGCAGTTCTTC
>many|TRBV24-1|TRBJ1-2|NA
CATSDSRAGLGSYGYTF
TGTGCCACCAGTGATTCACGAGCCGGTTTAGGGAGCTATGGCTACACCTTC
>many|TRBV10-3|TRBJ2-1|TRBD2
CAISKHGLAGDGNEQFF
TGTGCCATCAGTAAACATGGACTAGCGGGAGACGGCAATGAGCAGTTCTTC
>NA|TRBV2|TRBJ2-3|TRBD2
CAIAGDTDTQYF
TGTGCCATAGCGGGAGACACAGATACGCAGTATTTT